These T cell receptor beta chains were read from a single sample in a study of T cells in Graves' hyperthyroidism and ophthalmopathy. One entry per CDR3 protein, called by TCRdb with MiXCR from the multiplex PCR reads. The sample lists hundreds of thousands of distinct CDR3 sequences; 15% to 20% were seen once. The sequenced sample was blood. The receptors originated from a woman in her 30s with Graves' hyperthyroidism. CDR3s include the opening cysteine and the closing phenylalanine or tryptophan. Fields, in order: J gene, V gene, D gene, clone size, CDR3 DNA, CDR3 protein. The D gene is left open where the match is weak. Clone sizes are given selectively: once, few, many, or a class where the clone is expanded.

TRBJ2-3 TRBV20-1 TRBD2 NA TGCAGTGCTAGTGTGGCGGGAGGGGATACGCAGTATTTT CSASVAGGDTQYF
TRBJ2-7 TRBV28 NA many TGTGCCAGCGCGTCATCCTACGAGCAGTACTTC CASASSYEQYF
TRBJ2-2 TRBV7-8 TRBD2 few TGTGCCAGCAGCCCCCGCCGGGCGGGAGTTATCGGGGAGCTGTTTTTT CASSPRRAGVIGELFF
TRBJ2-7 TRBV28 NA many TGTGCCAGCAGTTTAGGGACATTCACCTACGAGCAGTACTTC CASSLGTFTYEQYF
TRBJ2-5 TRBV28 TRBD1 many TGTGCCAGCAGTTTATTGGTTAGGACAGGGGGGTCGGAGACCCAGTACTTC CASSLLVRTGGSETQYF
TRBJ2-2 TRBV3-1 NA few TGTGCCAGCAGCCAAGGAGAGAATACCGGGGAGCTGTTTTTT CASSQGENTGELFF
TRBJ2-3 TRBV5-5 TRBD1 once TGTGCCAGCAGACGGACAGGTTTCACAGATACGCAGTATTTT CASRRTGFTDTQYF
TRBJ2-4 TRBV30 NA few TGTGCCTGGAGTGTACGAGGAGGTCTAGCCAAAAACATTCAGTACTTC CAWSVRGGLAKNIQYF
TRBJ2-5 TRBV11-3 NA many TGTGCCAGCAGCCTCCGAACTTACGGATTGGGGACCCAGTACTTC CASSLRTYGLGTQYF
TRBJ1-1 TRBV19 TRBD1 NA TGTGCCAGTCTAGTCCGACAGGGACTAAACACTGAAGCTTTCTTT CASLVRQGLNTEAFF
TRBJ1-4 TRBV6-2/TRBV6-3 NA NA TGTGCCAGCAGTTACTCGCCGGCAGGGGACGGACGGAAACTGTTTTTT CASSYSPAGDGRKLFF
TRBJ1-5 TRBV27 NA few TGTGCCAGCAGTTCAAAACAGGGTCTCAATCAGCCCCAGCATTTT CASSSKQGLNQPQHF
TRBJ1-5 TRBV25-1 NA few TGTGCCAGCAGTCCTGCGGCGGGTAGCAATCAGCCCCAGCATTTT CASSPAAGSNQPQHF
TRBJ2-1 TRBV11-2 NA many TGTGCCAGCAGCTTTCTTCCCCGGGGGTCACGCAATGAGCAGTTCTTC CASSFLPRGSRNEQFF
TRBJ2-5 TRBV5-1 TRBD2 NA TGCGCCAGCAGCTTGGAGCCGGGAGGACAAGAGACCCAGTACTTC CASSLEPGGQETQYF
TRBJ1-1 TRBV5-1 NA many TGCGCCAGCAGCCTTACCGCTCAGGGGCGAGTGAACACTGAAGCTTTCTTT CASSLTAQGRVNTEAFF
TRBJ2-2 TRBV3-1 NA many TGTGCCAGCAGCCCGGGAGTACACGCGGGGGAGCTGTTTTTT CASSPGVHAGELFF
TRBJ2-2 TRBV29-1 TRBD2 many TGCAGCGCCGGGACTAGCGGCGTTGAGACCGGGGAGCTGTTTTTT CSAGTSGVETGELFF
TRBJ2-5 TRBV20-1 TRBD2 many TGCAGTGCTAGACCCCTAGCGGGAGTAGCCGAGACCCAGTACTTC CSARPLAGVAETQYF
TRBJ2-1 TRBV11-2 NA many TGTGCCAGCAGCGAGGCGGCGGGGTACAATGAGCAGTTCTTC CASSEAAGYNEQFF
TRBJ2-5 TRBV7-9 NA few TGTGCCAGCAGCCCCTTATCTGGGGGGCGAGAGACCCAGTACTTC CASSPLSGGRETQYF
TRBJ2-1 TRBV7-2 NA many TGTGCCAGCAGCTTAGTTCGGGCAAGCTCCTACAATGAGCAGTTCTTC CASSLVRASSYNEQFF
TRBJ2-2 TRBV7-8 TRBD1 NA TGTGCCAGCAGGAAACACGAGGACAGGGGAGTCGGGGAGCTGTTTTTT CASRKHEDRGVGELFF
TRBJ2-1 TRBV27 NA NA TGTGCCAGCAGTCGGGACCCCTCCCGCAATGAGCAGTTCTTC CASSRDPSRNEQFF
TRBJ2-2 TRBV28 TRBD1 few TGTGCCAGCAGACCTCCCGGGACAGGGACCGGGGAGCTGTTTTTT CASRPPGTGTGELFF
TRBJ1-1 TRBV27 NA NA TGTGCCAGCAGTTTATCGGGGGCGGGCCTTGAAGCTTTCTTT CASSLSGAGLEAFF
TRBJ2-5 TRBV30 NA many TGTGCCTGGAGTGTGGCGGGGGAGACCCAGTACTTC CAWSVAGETQYF
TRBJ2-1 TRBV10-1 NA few TGCGCCAGCTCGGCACAGCCTACCCGGGGTGAGCAGTTCTTC CASSAQPTRGEQFF
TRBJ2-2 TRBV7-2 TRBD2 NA TGTGCCAGCAGCTTAGGCCGACTAGCTAACGGGGAGCTGTTTTTT CASSLGRLANGELFF
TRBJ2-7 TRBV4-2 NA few TGTGCCAGCAGCCAAGCGGAGCGGTACTACGAGCAGTACTTC CASSQAERYYEQYF
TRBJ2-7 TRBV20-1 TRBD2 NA TGCAGTGCTCCGGGGCCTGTCTCGGGGGGGGGCTACGAGCAGTACTTC CSAPGPVSGGGYEQYF